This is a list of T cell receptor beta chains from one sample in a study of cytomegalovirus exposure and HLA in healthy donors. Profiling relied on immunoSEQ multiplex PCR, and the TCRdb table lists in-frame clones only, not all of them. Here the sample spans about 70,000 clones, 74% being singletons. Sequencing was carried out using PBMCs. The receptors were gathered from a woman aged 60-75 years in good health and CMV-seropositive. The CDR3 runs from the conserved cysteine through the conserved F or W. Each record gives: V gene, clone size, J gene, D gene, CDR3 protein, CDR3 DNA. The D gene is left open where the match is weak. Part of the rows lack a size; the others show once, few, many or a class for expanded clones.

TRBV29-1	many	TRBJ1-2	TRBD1	CSVRQGAAGYGYTF	TGCAGCGTTCGACAGGGTGCGGCCGGCTATGGCTACACCTTC
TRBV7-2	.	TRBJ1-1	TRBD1	CASSRQGMNTEAFF	TGTGCCAGCAGCCGACAGGGAATGAACACTGAAGCTTTCTTT
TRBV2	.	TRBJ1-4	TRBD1	CASSAETGAWEKLFF	TGTGCCAGCAGTGCTGAGACAGGGGCCTGGGAAAAACTGTTTTTT
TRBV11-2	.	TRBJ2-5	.	CASSVRMETQYF	TGTGCCAGCAGCGTCAGAATGGAGACCCAGTACTTC
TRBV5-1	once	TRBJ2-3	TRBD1	CASRQGRDTQYF	TGCGCCAGCAGACAGGGGCGGGATACGCAGTATTTT
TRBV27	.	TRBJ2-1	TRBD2	CASSLRGSGGEQFF	TGTGCCAGCAGTTTACGCGGGAGCGGAGGCGAGCAGTTCTTC
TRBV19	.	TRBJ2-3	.	CASNSGGDTQYF	TGTGCCAGTAACTCAGGGGGGGATACGCAGTATTTT
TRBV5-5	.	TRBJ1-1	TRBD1	CASSPRTGAEAFF	TGTGCCAGCAGCCCCCGGACAGGGGCTGAAGCTTTCTTT
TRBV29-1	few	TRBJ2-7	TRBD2	CSGGGSEQYF	TGCAGCGGGGGGGGGAGCGAGCAGTACTTC
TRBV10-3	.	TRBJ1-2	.	CATTTGGHYGYTF	TGTGCCACGACGACAGGAGGACACTATGGCTACACCTTC
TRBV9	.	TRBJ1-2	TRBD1	CASSVEGTGQGHGYTF	TGTGCCAGCAGCGTAGAGGGGACGGGACAGGGCCATGGCTACACCTTC
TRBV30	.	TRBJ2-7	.	CAWRGAGEQYF	TGTGCCTGGAGGGGGGCCGGGGAGCAGTACTTC
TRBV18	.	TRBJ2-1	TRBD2	CASSPPGGTSGSYEQFF	TGTGCCAGCTCACCACCCGGAGGGACTAGCGGGAGTTATGAGCAGTTCTTC
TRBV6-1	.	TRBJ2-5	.	CASSESVLQETQYF	TGTGCCAGCAGTGAATCCGTGTTACAAGAGACCCAGTACTTC
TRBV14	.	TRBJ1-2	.	CASSQGDGYTF	TGTGCCAGCAGCCAAGGCGATGGCTACACCTTC
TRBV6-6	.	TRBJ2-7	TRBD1	CASSLGTGNGEQYF	TGTGCCAGCAGTCTGGGGACAGGGAACGGCGAGCAGTACTTC
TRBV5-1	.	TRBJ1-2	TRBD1	CASSPITGGVGYTF	TGCGCCAGCAGCCCAATTACAGGGGGCGTCGGCTACACCTTC
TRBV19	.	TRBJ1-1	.	CASSNQVMNTEAFF	TGTGCCAGTAGCAATCAGGTCATGAACACTGAAGCTTTCTTT
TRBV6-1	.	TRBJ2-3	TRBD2	CASSEGGGLDTQYF	TGTGCCAGCAGTGAAGGCGGGGGGTTAGATACGCAGTATTTT
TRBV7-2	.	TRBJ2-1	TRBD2	CASSFLSGGENEQFF	TGTGCCAGCAGCTTTTTGAGCGGGGGGGAAAATGAGCAGTTCTTC
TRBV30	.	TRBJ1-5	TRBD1	CAWSLQTGHSNQPQHF	TGTGCCTGGAGCCTCCAGACAGGGCATAGCAATCAGCCCCAGCATTTT
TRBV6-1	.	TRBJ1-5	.	CASSEVYSNQPQHF	TGTGCCAGCAGTGAAGTCTACAGTAATCAGCCCCAGCATTTT
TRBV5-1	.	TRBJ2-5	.	CASSSQGTEETQYF	TGCGCCAGCAGCTCCCAGGGTACCGAAGAGACCCAGTACTTC
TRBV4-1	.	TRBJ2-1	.	CASSQDRLANEQFF	TGCGCCAGCAGCCAAGATAGGCTAGCGAATGAGCAGTTCTTC
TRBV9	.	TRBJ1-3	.	CASSAGSAGNTIYF	TGTGCCAGCAGCGCGGGGAGCGCTGGAAACACCATATATTTT
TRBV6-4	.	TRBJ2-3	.	CASSIQQGTDTQYF	TGTGCCAGCAGCATACAGCAAGGAACAGATACGCAGTATTTT
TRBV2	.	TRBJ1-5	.	CASTRQASNQPQHF	TGTGCCAGCACCAGACAGGCTAGCAATCAGCCCCAGCATTTT
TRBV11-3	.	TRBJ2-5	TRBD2	CASSWTSGSGETQYF	TGTGCCAGCAGCTGGACTAGCGGGAGTGGAGAGACCCAGTACTTC
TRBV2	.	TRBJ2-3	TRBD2	CASSEAIQAGGITDTQYF	TGTGCCAGCAGTGAAGCGATTCAAGCGGGGGGCATCACAGATACGCAGTATTTT
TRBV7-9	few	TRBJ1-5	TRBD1	CASSLTGDGAQPQHF	TGTGCCAGCAGCTTGACAGGGGATGGGGCTCAGCCCCAGCATTTT
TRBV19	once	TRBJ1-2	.	CASSFNSRAAGYTF	TGTGCCAGTAGTTTCAACTCCAGGGCGGCAGGCTACACCTTC
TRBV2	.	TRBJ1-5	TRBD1	CASRLQGASNQPQHF	TGTGCCAGCAGGTTACAGGGGGCTAGCAATCAGCCCCAGCATTTT
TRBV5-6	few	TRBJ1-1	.	CASSLGGNTEAFF	TGTGCCAGCAGCTTAGGCGGGAACACTGAAGCTTTCTTT
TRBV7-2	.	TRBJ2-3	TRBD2	CASSQLAGGIGTDTQYF	TGTGCCAGCAGCCAATTAGCGGGGGGGATTGGAACAGATACGCAGTATTTT
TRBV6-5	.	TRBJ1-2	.	CASSYLGARGYTF	TGTGCCAGCAGTTACCTGGGGGCTCGCGGCTACACCTTC
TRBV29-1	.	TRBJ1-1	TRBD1	CSVEQQGGAEAFF	TGCAGCGTTGAACAGCAGGGGGGCGCTGAAGCTTTCTTT
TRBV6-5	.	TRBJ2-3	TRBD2	CASSYSGLATDTQYF	TGTGCCAGCAGTTACTCAGGACTAGCTACAGATACGCAGTATTTT
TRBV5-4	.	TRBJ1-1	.	CASHPRGGVNTEAFF	TGTGCCAGCCACCCCCGGGGGGGAGTGAACACTGAAGCTTTCTTT
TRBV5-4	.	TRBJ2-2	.	CASSWGLGGPNTGELFF	TGTGCCAGCAGCTGGGGACTCGGAGGTCCGAACACCGGGGAGCTGTTTTTT
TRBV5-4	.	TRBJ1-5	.	CASSFDGHKPQHF	TGTGCCAGCAGCTTCGACGGACATAAGCCCCAGCATTTT
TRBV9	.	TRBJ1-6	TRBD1	CASSEGQGRNSPLHF	TGTGCCAGCAGCGAGGGACAGGGTAGGAATTCACCCCTCCACTTT
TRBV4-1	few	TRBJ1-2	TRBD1	CASSQGTGPLDGYTF	TGCGCCAGCAGCCAAGGGACAGGGCCTTTGGATGGCTACACCTTC
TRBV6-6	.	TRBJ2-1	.	CASSFEYNEQFF	TGTGCCAGCAGTTTCGAGTACAATGAGCAGTTCTTC
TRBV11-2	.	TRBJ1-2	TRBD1	CASSLGDRYGYTF	TGTGCCAGCAGCTTAGGGGACAGATATGGCTACACCTTC
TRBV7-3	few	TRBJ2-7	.	CASSLSARDEQYF	TGTGCCAGCAGCTTATCTGCTCGAGACGAGCAGTACTTC
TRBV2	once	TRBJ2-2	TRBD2	CASSLGLGVSTGELFF	TGTGCCAGCAGTCTAGGACTAGGAGTAAGCACCGGGGAGCTGTTTTTT
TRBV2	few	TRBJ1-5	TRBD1	CASRELQGANQPQHF	TGTGCCAGCAGAGAGTTACAGGGGGCTAATCAGCCCCAGCATTTT
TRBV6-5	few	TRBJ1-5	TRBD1	CASRLRDRNQPQHF	TGTGCCAGCAGGCTCCGGGACAGAAATCAGCCCCAGCATTTT
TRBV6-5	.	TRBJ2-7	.	CASSWPGAYEQYF	TGTGCCAGCAGTTGGCCAGGTGCCTACGAGCAGTACTTC
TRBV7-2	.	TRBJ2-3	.	CASSTRGLARSTDTQYF	TGTGCCAGCAGCACCAGAGGCCTAGCCCGTAGCACAGATACGCAGTATTTT
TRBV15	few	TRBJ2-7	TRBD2	CATSRGASGYEQYF	TGTGCCACCAGCAGAGGGGCTAGCGGCTACGAGCAGTACTTC
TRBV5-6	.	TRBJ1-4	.	CASSRRQVRGEKLFF	TGTGCCAGCAGCAGGAGACAGGTCAGGGGTGAAAAACTGTTTTTT
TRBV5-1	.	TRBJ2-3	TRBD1	CASSLTGGLTDTQYF	TGCGCCAGCAGCTTGACAGGGGGCTTGACAGATACGCAGTATTTT